These T cell receptor beta chains were read from a single sample in a study of T cell responses to AZD1222 COVID-19 vaccine. The assay was immunoSEQ multiplex PCR, and TCRdb's table has in-frame clones only and misses some. The sample carries 130,000 or so clones, about 88% recorded once. Specimen: peripheral blood, collected 28 days after the second AZD1222 dose. These TCRs come from an adult who received the AZD1222 COVID-19 vaccine. Both conserved end residues are part of each CDR3. The D gene is left open where the match is weak. The size field is filled for only some rows; it gives once, few, many or a size class.

- TRBJ1-1 once TRBV18 TGTGCCAGCTCACGACAAGACAGCCACACTGAAGCTTTCTTT CASSRQDSHTEAFF
- TRBJ1-2 - TRBV20-1 TGCAGTGCTAGTCCCTTTGGGCGGGGCGGCTATGGCTACACCTTC CSASPFGRGGYGYTF
- TRBJ2-2 - TRBV24-1 TGTGCCACCAGTGACCCCGGACGTACCGGGGAGCTGTTTTTT CATSDPGRTGELFF
- TRBJ2-2 - TRBV12-3/TRBV12-4 TGTGCCAGCAGCTTTTTGCCCGGGGAGCTGTTTTTT CASSFLPGELFF
TRBD1 TRBJ2-7 - TRBV7-9 TGTGCCAGCAGCCCTCCGGGACAGGGGTTTTACGAGCAGTACTTC CASSPPGQGFYEQYF
TRBD2 TRBJ2-3 few TRBV5-4 TGTGCCAGCAGCGGGACTAGCGGGGAGTATTTT CASSGTSGEYF
- TRBJ1-6 - TRBV3-1/TRBV3-2 TGTGCCAGCAGCCAAAGTAGCTCCTATAATTCACCCCTCCACTTT CASSQSSSYNSPLHF
- TRBJ2-1 once TRBV19 TGTGCCAGTAGTACACAAGTCGGCTCCTACAATGAGCAGTTCTTC CASSTQVGSYNEQFF
TRBD1 TRBJ1-1 - TRBV2 TGTGCCAGCAGGACAGGGGGAACTGAAGCTTTCTTT CASRTGGTEAFF
- TRBJ1-5 - TRBV6-5 TGTGCCAGCCGCCGGACTGCACGCAATCAGCCCCAGCATTTT CASRRTARNQPQHF
TRBD1 TRBJ2-7 - TRBV18 TGTGCCAGCTCCCCGACAGGGAACCACGAGCAGTACTTC CASSPTGNHEQYF
- TRBJ1-6 - TRBV11-2 TGTGCCAGCAGCTTTACCAGGGGATATAATTCACCCCTCCACTTT CASSFTRGYNSPLHF
TRBD1 TRBJ1-2 - TRBV5-5 TGTGCCAGCTCCCCGGGACAGGGCTTCCAGGGCTACACCTTC CASSPGQGFQGYTF
- TRBJ1-3 - TRBV14 TGTGCCAGCAGCTTGCGATACTCTGGAAACACCATATATTTT CASSLRYSGNTIYF
- TRBJ1-3 once TRBV11-2 TGTGCCAGCAGCTTAGACCGGGTCCCTGCAAGTCGGACTGGAAACACCATATATTTT CASSLDRVPASRTGNTIYF
TRBD1 TRBJ2-1 - TRBV18 TGTGCCAGCTCACCTCGACAGGGGTCGGACAATGAGCAGTTCTTC CASSPRQGSDNEQFF